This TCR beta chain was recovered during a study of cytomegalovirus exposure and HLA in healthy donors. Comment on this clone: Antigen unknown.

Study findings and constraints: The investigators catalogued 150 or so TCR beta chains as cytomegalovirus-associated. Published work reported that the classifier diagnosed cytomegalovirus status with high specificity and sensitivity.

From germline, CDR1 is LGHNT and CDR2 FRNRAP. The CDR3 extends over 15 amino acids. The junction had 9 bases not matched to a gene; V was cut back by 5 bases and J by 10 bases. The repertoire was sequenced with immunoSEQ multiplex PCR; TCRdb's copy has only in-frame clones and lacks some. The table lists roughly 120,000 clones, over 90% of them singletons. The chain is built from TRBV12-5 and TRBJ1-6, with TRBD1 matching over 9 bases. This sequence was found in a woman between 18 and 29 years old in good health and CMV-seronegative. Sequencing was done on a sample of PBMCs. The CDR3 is CASGLPGQGTSPLHF. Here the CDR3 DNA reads TGTGCTAGTGGTCTTCCGGGACAGGGAACATCACCCCTCCACTTT.